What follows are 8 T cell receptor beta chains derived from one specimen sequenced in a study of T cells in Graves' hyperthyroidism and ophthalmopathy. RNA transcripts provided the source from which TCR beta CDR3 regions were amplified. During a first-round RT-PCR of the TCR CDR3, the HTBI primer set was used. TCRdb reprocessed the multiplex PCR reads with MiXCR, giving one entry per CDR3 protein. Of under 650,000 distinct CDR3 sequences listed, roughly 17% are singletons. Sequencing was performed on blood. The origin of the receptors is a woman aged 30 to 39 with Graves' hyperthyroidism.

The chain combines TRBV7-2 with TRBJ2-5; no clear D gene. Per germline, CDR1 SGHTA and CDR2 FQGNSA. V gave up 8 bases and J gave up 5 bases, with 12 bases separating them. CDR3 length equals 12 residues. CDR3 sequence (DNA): TGTGCCAGCGGAATCCCCGGGGAGACCCAGTACTTC. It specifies CASGIPGETQYF.

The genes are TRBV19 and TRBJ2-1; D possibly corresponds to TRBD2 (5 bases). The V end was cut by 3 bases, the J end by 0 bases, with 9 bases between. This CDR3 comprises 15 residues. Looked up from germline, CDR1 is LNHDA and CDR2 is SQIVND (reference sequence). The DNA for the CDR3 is TGTGCCAGTAGTATGGAGGTTAGCTCCTACAATGAGCAGTTCTTC. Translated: CASSMEVSSYNEQFF.

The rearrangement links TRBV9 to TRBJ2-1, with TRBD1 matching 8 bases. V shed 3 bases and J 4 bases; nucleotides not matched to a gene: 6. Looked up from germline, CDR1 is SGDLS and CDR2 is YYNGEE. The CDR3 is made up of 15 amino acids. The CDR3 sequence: CASSEQGVGYNEQFF. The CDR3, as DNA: TGTGCCAGCAGCGAACAGGGGGTAGGGTACAATGAGCAGTTCTTC.

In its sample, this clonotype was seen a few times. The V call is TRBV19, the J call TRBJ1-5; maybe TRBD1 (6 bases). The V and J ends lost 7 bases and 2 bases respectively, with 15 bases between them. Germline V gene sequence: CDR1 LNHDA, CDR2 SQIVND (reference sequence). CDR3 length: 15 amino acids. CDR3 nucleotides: TGTGCCAGTACCCAGGGGTTTGGGGGCAATCAGCCCCAGCATTTT. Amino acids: CASTQGFGGNQPQHF.

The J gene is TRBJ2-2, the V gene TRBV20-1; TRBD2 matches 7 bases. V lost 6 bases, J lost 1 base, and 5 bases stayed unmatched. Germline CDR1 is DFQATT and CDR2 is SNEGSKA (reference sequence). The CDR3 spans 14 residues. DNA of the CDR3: TGCAGTGCGTGGGAGGGCCTGAACACCGGGGAGCTGTTTTTT. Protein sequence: CSAWEGLNTGELFF.

The CDR3, as DNA: TGTGCCAGCAGTTTACCAGGGTTCAGCGGCTACACCTTC. Its translation: CASSLPGFSGYTF. The chain recombines TRBV12-3 or TRBV12-4 with TRBJ1-2, with D tentatively TRBD1 (5 bases). There are 13 residues in the CDR3. V was trimmed by 2 bases and J by 8 bases, leaving 12 bases between them.

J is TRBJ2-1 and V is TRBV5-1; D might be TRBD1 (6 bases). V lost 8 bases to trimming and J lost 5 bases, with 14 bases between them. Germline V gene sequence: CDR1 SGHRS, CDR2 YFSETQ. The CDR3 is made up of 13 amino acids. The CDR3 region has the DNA TGCGCCAGAAGCCCCTGGACAGACAATGAGCAGTTCTTC. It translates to CARSPWTDNEQFF.

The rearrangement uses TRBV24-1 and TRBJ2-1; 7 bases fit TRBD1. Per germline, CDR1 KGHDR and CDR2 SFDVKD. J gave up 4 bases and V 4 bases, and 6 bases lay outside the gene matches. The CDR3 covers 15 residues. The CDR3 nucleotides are TGTGCCACCAGTGACCCCCTGACAGGGTACAATGAGCAGTTCTTC. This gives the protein CATSDPLTGYNEQFF.